The rows below give T cell receptor beta chains drawn from one sample of a study of neurological immune-mediated disorders. MiXCR, applied by TCRdb to the 5' RACE reads, yields one record per CDR3 protein. The sample yields approximately 30,000 distinct CDR3 sequences, around 21% seen once. The sequenced material came from CD4+ T cells from blood. The receptors come from a man over 45 with HTLV-1-associated myelopathy (HAM/TSP). Both conserved end residues are part of each CDR3. Each record gives: D gene, J gene, V gene, clone size, CDR3 protein, CDR3 DNA. D genes are given only for firm matches. Where a row states a size, it is once, few, many or the class of an expanded clone; other rows omit it.

- | TRBJ2-3 | TRBV2 | many | CASSEGQGRITDTQYF | TGTGCCAGCAGTGAAGGCCAGGGTCGTATCACAGATACGCAGTATTTT
TRBD1 | TRBJ2-6 | TRBV20-1 | many | CSASSSGKRAGGFSSGANVLTF | TGCAGTGCTAGTTCTTCGGGAAAACGAGCAGGGGGCTTTAGTTCTGGGGCCAACGTCCTGACTTTC
TRBD1 | TRBJ2-7 | TRBV27 | - | CASSLWDRAFYEQYF | TGTGCCAGCAGTTTATGGGACAGGGCCTTCTACGAGCAGTACTTC
- | TRBJ1-6 | TRBV27 | many | CASTAADHRSPLHF | TGTGCCAGCACCGCTGCAGACCACCGTTCACCCCTCCACTTT
- | TRBJ2-4 | TRBV5-1 | many | CASSPGGGDSLRAKNIQYF | TGCGCCAGCAGCCCGGGGGGTGGGGACAGCTTGCGAGCCAAAAACATTCAGTACTTC
- | TRBJ1-2 | TRBV7-2 | many | CASSSAGALTYYGYTF | TGTGCCAGCAGCTCGGCAGGAGCCCTAACCTACTATGGCTACACCTTC
- | TRBJ1-2 | TRBV12-3/TRBV12-4 | large | CASSLGEKSGYTF | TGTGCCAGCAGTTTAGGGGAAAAATCTGGCTACACCTTC
- | TRBJ1-1 | TRBV9 | many | CASSVDVMNTEAFF | TGTGCCAGCAGCGTAGACGTTATGAACACTGAAGCTTTCTTT
TRBD2 | TRBJ2-5 | TRBV5-4 | many | CASSLAASGGALASF | TGTGCCAGCAGCTTGGCGGCTAGCGGGGGAGCCTTGGCAAGTTTC
- | TRBJ1-1 | TRBV6-6 | many | CASSYSILGATEAFF | TGTGCCAGCAGTTACTCGATTCTGGGGGCCACTGAAGCTTTCTTT
- | TRBJ1-1 | TRBV29-1 | - | CSVFRLTTEAFF | TGCAGCGTGTTTAGATTAACCACTGAAGCTTTCTTT
- | TRBJ1-2 | TRBV12-3/TRBV12-4 | few | CASSFQGRDGYTF | TGTGCCAGCAGTTTTCAGGGGAGGGATGGCTACACCTTC
- | TRBJ2-1 | TRBV20-1 | many | CSARSLTHQRDEQFF | TGCAGTGCTAGATCCCTAACTCATCAGAGGGATGAGCAGTTCTTC
- | TRBJ1-6 | TRBV7-3 | many | CASSLSGTDNSPLHF | TGTGCCAGCAGTCTCTCCGGGACGGATAATTCACCCCTCCACTTT
- | TRBJ2-1 | TRBV12-3/TRBV12-4 | - | CASSLSIQVHNEQFF | TGTGCCAGCAGTTTATCCATACAGGTGCACAATGAGCAGTTCTTC
TRBD2 | TRBJ2-1 | TRBV7-3 | many | CASSFISAGGPMANEQFF | TGTGCCAGCAGCTTCATTTCAGCGGGAGGGCCAATGGCCAATGAGCAGTTCTTC
- | TRBJ2-7 | TRBV6-5 | few | CASSYTWTVPSYEQYF | TGTGCCAGCAGTTATACCTGGACGGTCCCCTCCTACGAGCAGTACTTC
- | TRBJ2-2 | TRBV20-1 | many | CSASGSTGELFF | TGCAGTGCTAGCGGGAGTACCGGGGAGCTGTTTTTT
- | TRBJ2-3 | TRBV27 | - | CASSSAGRGATDTHYF | TGTGCCAGCAGTTCTGCCGGCAGGGGGGCCACAGATACGCACTACTTT
- | TRBJ1-5 | TRBV12-3/TRBV12-4 | many | CASSFGNSNQPQHF | TGTGCCAGCAGTTTTGGGAATAGCAATCAGCCCCAGCATTTT
- | TRBJ1-1 | TRBV19 | few | CASSPDNRGTEAFF | TGTGCCAGTAGCCCGGACAACCGGGGAACTGAAGCTTTCTTT
- | TRBJ2-7 | TRBV5-1 | - | CASSLDPGPRTDTQYF | TGCGCCAGCAGCTTGGATCCCGGGCCTAGAACAGATACGCAGTACTTC
- | TRBJ2-5 | TRBV20-1 | many | CSAGRQGGGETQYF | TGCAGTGCAGGGAGACAGGGAGGAGGAGAGACCCAGTACTTC
- | TRBJ1-3 | TRBV5-5 | many | CASSLPGNTIYF | TGTGCCAGCAGCCTTCCTGGAAACACCATATATTTT
TRBD1 | TRBJ1-1 | TRBV12-3/TRBV12-4 | many | CASSVTGGYTEAFF | TGTGCCAGCAGCGTGACAGGGGGATACACTGAAGCTTTCTTT
TRBD1 | TRBJ2-7 | TRBV10-3 | many | CAIRETGDPYEQYF | TGTGCCATCAGAGAGACAGGGGACCCCTACGAGCAGTACTTC
TRBD2 | TRBJ2-4 | TRBV29-1 | many | CSVSARSGDIQYF | TGCAGCGTTTCGGCCCGGAGCGGGGACATTCAGTACTTC
- | TRBJ1-1 | TRBV7-8 | many | CASSLAQGNTEAFF | TGTGCCAGCAGCTTAGCGCAAGGGAACACTGAAGCTTTCTTT
- | TRBJ2-7 | TRBV3-1 | many | CASSLKGVTYEQYF | TGTGCCAGCAGCCTTAAGGGGGTCACCTACGAGCAGTACTTC
- | TRBJ1-5 | TRBV5-6 | many | CASSWGRHSNQPQHF | TGTGCCAGCAGCTGGGGCCGACACAGCAATCAGCCCCAGCATTTT
TRBD2 | TRBJ2-3 | TRBV18 | many | CASSPAGVIADTQYF | TGTGCCAGCTCACCAGCGGGAGTAATAGCAGATACGCAGTATTTT
- | TRBJ1-4 | TRBV5-1 | many | CASSSGQSGKEKLFF | TGCGCCAGCAGCTCAGGACAGTCAGGGAAGGAAAAACTGTTTTTT
- | TRBJ2-7 | TRBV20-1 | many | CSASRGFGGEQYF | TGCAGTGCTAGTCGGGGATTTGGTGGCGAGCAGTACTTC
- | TRBJ2-7 | TRBV5-6 | many | CASSSNYEQYF | TGTGCCAGCAGCTCAAACTACGAGCAGTACTTC
- | TRBJ2-7 | TRBV5-1 | many | CASTSGIPYEQYF | TGCGCCAGCACCTCCGGGATTCCCTACGAGCAGTACTTC
- | TRBJ2-3 | TRBV5-1 | many | CASSLESAWRAGDTQYF | TGCGCCAGCAGCTTGGAATCAGCGTGGCGGGCTGGAGATACGCAGTATTTT
- | TRBJ1-2 | TRBV21-1 | many | CASSNNPGRIHGYTF | TGTGCCAGCAGCAACAACCCCGGGAGGATCCATGGCTACACCTTC
- | TRBJ1-1 | TRBV20-1 | many | CSARKTVSNTEAFF | TGCAGTGCTAGGAAGACAGTATCGAACACTGAAGCTTTCTTT
- | TRBJ1-5 | TRBV5-5 | many | CASSFDAGIGNQPQHF | TGTGCCAGCAGCTTCGACGCAGGGATTGGCAATCAGCCCCAGCATTTT
TRBD2 | TRBJ2-1 | TRBV20-1 | many | CSARAPGGLAGGPFNEQFF | TGCAGTGCTAGAGCCCCTGGAGGACTAGCGGGAGGGCCCTTCAATGAGCAGTTCTTC
- | TRBJ2-2 | TRBV27 | many | CASSSTANTGELFF | TGTGCCAGCAGTTCGACGGCGAACACCGGGGAGCTGTTTTTT
- | TRBJ1-4 | TRBV20-1 | many | CSAREGAGEKLFF | TGCAGTGCTAGAGAGGGGGCGGGGGAAAAACTGTTTTTT
- | TRBJ2-2 | TRBV7-2 | many | CASSSTPTVNTGELFF | TGTGCCAGCAGCTCAACGCCCACGGTGAACACCGGGGAGCTGTTTTTT
- | TRBJ1-3 | TRBV12-3/TRBV12-4 | many | CASSLSGSGNTIYF | TGTGCCAGCAGTTTATCGGGCTCTGGAAACACCATATATTTT
TRBD2 | TRBJ2-5 | TRBV20-1 | many | CSARGASGGTQETQYF | TGCAGTGCTAGAGGGGCTAGCGGGGGCACACAAGAGACCCAGTACTTC
- | TRBJ1-4 | TRBV20-1 | many | CSASRGPLKGANEKLFF | TGCAGTGCTAGTCGTGGGCCGCTAAAAGGGGCTAATGAAAAACTGTTTTTT
TRBD1 | TRBJ1-2 | TRBV6-1 | few | CASAGTGGYGYTF | TGTGCCAGCGCCGGGACAGGGGGCTATGGCTACACCTTC
- | TRBJ1-2 | TRBV10-2 | many | CASMKDAYGYTF | TGCGCCAGCATGAAGGATGCCTATGGCTACACCTTC
TRBD2 | TRBJ2-3 | TRBV20-1 | many | CSARDLREGTDTQYF | TGCAGTGCTAGAGATTTGCGGGAGGGCACAGATACGCAGTATTTT
- | TRBJ2-1 | TRBV7-3 | many | CASSYTKGNEQFF | TGTGCCAGCAGCTATACGAAGGGAAATGAGCAGTTCTTC
- | TRBJ1-3 | TRBV7-9 | - | CASSLGSRNTIYF | TGTGCCAGCAGCCTCGGGTCTAGAAACACCATATATTTT
- | TRBJ2-3 | TRBV5-1 | many | CASSGWAEPDTQYF | TGCGCCAGCAGCGGGTGGGCCGAACCAGATACGCAGTATTTT